This T cell receptor (beta chain) was identified in a study of blood T cell repertoires in COVID-19. Study-wide context: COVID-19 samples from acute and convalescent phases originated in the United States, Italy and Spain. From T cells, B-cell-depleted T cells, or PBMCs came the material, which was cDNA or gDNA.

Clones were sequenced by immunoSEQ multiplex PCR, and TCRdb holds only the in-frame ones, with some missing. The sample carries 100,000 to 150,000 clones, approximately 90% recorded once. Trimming took 8 bases from V and 1 from J, leaving 10 bases between them. CDR3 length equals 13 residues. Germline V CDR1 and CDR2: LNHDA, SQIVND (reference sequence). Enrolled during active infection, Seattle patients were then followed longitudinally. The specimen sequenced was peripheral blood. The sequence derives from a man aged 45-65 years with COVID-19, enrolled during active disease. The chain combines TRBV19 with TRBJ2-3; D possibly corresponds to TRBD2 (5 bases). The CDR3 loop reads CASYSDRTDTQYF. As DNA, the CDR3 is TGTGCCAGTTATAGCGATCGCACAGATACGCAGTATTTT.